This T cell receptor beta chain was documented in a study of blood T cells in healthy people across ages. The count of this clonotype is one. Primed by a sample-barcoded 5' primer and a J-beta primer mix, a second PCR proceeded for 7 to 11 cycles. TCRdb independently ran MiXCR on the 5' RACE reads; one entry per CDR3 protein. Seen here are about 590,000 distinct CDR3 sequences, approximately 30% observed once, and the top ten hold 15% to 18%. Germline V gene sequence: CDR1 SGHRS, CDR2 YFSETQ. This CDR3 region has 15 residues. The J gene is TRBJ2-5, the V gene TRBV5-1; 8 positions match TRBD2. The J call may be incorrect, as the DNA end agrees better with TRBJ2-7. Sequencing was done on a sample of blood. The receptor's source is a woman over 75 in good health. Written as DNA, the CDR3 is TGCGCCAGCAGCTTGGTTGGTAGCGGGAACGACGAGCAGTACTTC. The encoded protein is CASSLVGSGNDEQYF.